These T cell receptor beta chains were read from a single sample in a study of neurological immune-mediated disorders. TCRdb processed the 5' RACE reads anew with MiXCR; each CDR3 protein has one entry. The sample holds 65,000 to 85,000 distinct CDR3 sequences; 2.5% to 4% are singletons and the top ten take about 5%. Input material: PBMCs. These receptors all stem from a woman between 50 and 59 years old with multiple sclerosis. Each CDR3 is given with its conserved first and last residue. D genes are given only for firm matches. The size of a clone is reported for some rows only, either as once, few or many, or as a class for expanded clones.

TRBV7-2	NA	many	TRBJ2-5	TGTGCCAGCAGCTTTGCCCCAGCTACCTACCAAGAGACCCAGTACTTC	CASSFAPATYQETQYF
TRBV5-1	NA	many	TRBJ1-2	TGCGCCAGCAGCTTGGTTGGGTACGACTATGGCTACACCTTC	CASSLVGYDYGYTF
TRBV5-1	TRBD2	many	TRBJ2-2	TGCGCCAGCAGCTCCCGGACTAGCTGGGCCGGGGAGCTGTTTTTT	CASSSRTSWAGELFF
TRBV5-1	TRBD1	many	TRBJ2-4	TGCGCCAGCAGCGAGGGGACAGGGAAAAACATTCAGTACTTC	CASSEGTGKNIQYF
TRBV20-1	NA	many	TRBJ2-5	TGCAGTGCCTACAGCGGGTCCCAAGAGACCCAGTACTTC	CSAYSGSQETQYF
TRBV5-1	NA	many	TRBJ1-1	TGCGCCAGCAGCTTCGGCAGGGGAGGGAGGAACACTGAAGCTTTCTTT	CASSFGRGGRNTEAFF
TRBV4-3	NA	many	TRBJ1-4	TGCGCCAGCAGCCAAGAAACGGCAGCAGAAAAACTGTTTTTT	CASSQETAAEKLFF
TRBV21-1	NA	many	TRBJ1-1	TGTGCCAGCACCTCACCCGGGGGACAGCACGGCGACGAAGCTTTCTTT	CASTSPGGQHGDEAFF
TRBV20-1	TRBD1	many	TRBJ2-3	TGCAGTGCTATCCTTTGGACAGGGGGGGTACCTAGCACAGATACGCAGTATTTT	CSAILWTGGVPSTDTQYF
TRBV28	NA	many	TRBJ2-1	TGTGCCAGCGGCCCTCAGCAGTTCTTC	CASGPQQFF
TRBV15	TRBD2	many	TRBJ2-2	TGTGCCACCAGCAGGGACGGGACTAGCGGATTTAGGGAGCTGTTTTTT	CATSRDGTSGFRELFF
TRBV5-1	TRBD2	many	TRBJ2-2	TGCGCCAGCAGGGTGAGGCTAGCGGACGCGAACACCGGGGAGCTGTTTTTT	CASRVRLADANTGELFF
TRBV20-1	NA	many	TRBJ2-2	TGCAGTGCTAGAGCTCGGGAACCCACCTACAACACCGGGGAGCTGTTTTTT	CSARAREPTYNTGELFF
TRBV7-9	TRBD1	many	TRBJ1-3	TGTGCCAGCAGCGGCGGGGGACGTCAGGACAGGGGTCGCGGTGGAAACACCATATATTTT	CASSGGGRQDRGRGGNTIYF
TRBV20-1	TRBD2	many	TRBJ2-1	TGCAGTGCGTACCCTCTTCTAGCGGGAGGGTCCTACAATGAGCAGTTCTTC	CSAYPLLAGGSYNEQFF
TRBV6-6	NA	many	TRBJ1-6	TGTGCCAGCACCCGAGAGGGTTATAATTCACCCCTCCACTTT	CASTREGYNSPLHF
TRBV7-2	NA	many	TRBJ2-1	TGTGCCAGCAGCTTAGCCCTAAACAATGAGCAGTTCTTC	CASSLALNNEQFF
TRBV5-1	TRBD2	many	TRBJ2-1	TGCGCCAGCAGCTCCACTAGCGGGGGGGCACACGGGTTATCCTACAATGAGCAGTTCTTC	CASSSTSGGAHGLSYNEQFF
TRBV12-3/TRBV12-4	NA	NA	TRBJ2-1	TGTGCCAGGTTGGTGTGGGAGGAGTTCTTC	CARLVWEEFF
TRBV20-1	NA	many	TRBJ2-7	TGCAGTGCCCTGCTAGGGTACCTGGGGGGCGAGCAGTACTTC	CSALLGYLGGEQYF
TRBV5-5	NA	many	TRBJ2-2	TGTGCCAGCAGCTTGGTGGTCACCGGGGAGCTGTTTTTT	CASSLVVTGELFF